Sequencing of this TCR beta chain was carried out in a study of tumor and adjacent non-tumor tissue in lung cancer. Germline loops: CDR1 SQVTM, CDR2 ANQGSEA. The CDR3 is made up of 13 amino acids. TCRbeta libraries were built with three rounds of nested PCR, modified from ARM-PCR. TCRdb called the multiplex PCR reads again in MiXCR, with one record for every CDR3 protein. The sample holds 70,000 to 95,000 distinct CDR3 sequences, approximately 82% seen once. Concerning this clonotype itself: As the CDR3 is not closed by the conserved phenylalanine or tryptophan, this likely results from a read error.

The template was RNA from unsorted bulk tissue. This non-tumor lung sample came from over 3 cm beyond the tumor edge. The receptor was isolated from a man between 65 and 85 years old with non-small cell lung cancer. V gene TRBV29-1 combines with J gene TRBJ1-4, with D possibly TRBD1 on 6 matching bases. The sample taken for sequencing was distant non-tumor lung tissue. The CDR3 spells CCVEAGADEKLFY. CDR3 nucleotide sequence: TGCTGCGTTGAAGCAGGGGCGGATGAAAAACTGTTTTAT.